The rows below give T cell receptor beta chains drawn from one sample of a study of cytomegalovirus exposure and HLA in healthy donors. Produced via immunoSEQ multiplex PCR; TCRdb's table is partial and in-frame only. The table records 200,000 to 250,000 clones, about 77% of them present only once. Sequenced material: PBMCs. These receptors came from a boy under 18 in good health and CMV-seronegative. CDR3s include the opening cysteine and the closing phenylalanine or tryptophan. The order of the fields is J gene, D gene, V gene, clone size, CDR3 protein, CDR3 DNA. D genes are given only for firm matches. Clone size is not always given. Where it is, it says once, few, many or a class for expanded clones.

j_call: TRBJ1-2
d_call: NA
v_call: TRBV19
clone_size: NA
cdr3_aa: CASSSYDRDYGYTF
cdr3_nt: TGTGCCAGTAGTAGCTATGACCGGGACTATGGCTACACCTTC

j_call: TRBJ1-2
d_call: NA
v_call: TRBV15
clone_size: NA
cdr3_aa: CATSRDLTFLRVDGYTF
cdr3_nt: TGTGCCACCAGCAGAGACCTAACGTTCCTACGGGTCGACGGCTACACCTTC

j_call: TRBJ1-5
d_call: NA
v_call: TRBV7-2
clone_size: NA
cdr3_aa: CASTLAPGKSNQPQHF
cdr3_nt: TGTGCCAGCACACTAGCCCCAGGGAAGAGCAATCAGCCCCAGCATTTT

j_call: TRBJ2-7
d_call: TRBD2
v_call: TRBV4-1
clone_size: NA
cdr3_aa: CASSQGLAGGPFYEQYF
cdr3_nt: TGCGCCAGCAGCCAAGGGCTAGCGGGAGGACCCTTCTACGAGCAGTACTTC

j_call: TRBJ1-2
d_call: TRBD1
v_call: TRBV6-1
clone_size: few
cdr3_aa: CASSESWAGGDNYGYTF
cdr3_nt: TGTGCCAGCAGTGAATCTTGGGCAGGGGGCGATAACTATGGCTACACCTTC

j_call: TRBJ2-5
d_call: NA
v_call: TRBV11-3
clone_size: NA
cdr3_aa: CASSLYWDTQMQETQYF
cdr3_nt: TGTGCCAGCAGCTTATACTGGGACACCCAGATGCAAGAGACCCAGTACTTC

j_call: TRBJ2-7
d_call: NA
v_call: TRBV11-3
clone_size: NA
cdr3_aa: CASSLDRGGGRTYEQYF
cdr3_nt: TGTGCCAGCAGCTTAGATCGTGGGGGGGGCCGAACCTACGAGCAGTACTTC

j_call: TRBJ1-1
d_call: NA
v_call: TRBV5-4
clone_size: NA
cdr3_aa: CASSSGRQGFTEAFF
cdr3_nt: TGTGCCAGCAGCTCCGGACGGCAGGGGTTCACTGAAGCTTTCTTT

j_call: TRBJ1-6
d_call: TRBD1
v_call: TRBV4-1
clone_size: NA
cdr3_aa: CASSQPGQGSTLHF
cdr3_nt: TGCGCCAGCAGCCAGCCGGGACAGGGTAGTACCCTCCACTTT

j_call: TRBJ2-2
d_call: TRBD2
v_call: TRBV9
clone_size: NA
cdr3_aa: CASSVLGRGDTGELFF
cdr3_nt: TGTGCCAGCAGCGTCCTCGGGCGGGGGGACACCGGGGAGCTGTTTTTT

j_call: TRBJ2-5
d_call: TRBD2
v_call: TRBV10-3
clone_size: NA
cdr3_aa: CAISESMREGQETQYF
cdr3_nt: TGTGCCATCAGTGAGTCGATGCGGGAGGGACAAGAGACCCAGTACTTC

j_call: TRBJ2-5
d_call: NA
v_call: TRBV7-6
clone_size: NA
cdr3_aa: CASSLLPSVGEETQYF
cdr3_nt: TGTGCCAGCAGCTTACTTCCTAGCGTGGGAGAAGAGACCCAGTACTTC

j_call: TRBJ1-1
d_call: TRBD1
v_call: TRBV5-1
clone_size: few
cdr3_aa: CASSSGTASEAFF
cdr3_nt: TGCGCCAGCAGCTCCGGGACAGCCAGTGAAGCTTTCTTT

j_call: TRBJ1-2
d_call: NA
v_call: TRBV5-1
clone_size: NA
cdr3_aa: CASSLVSGVSNYGYTF
cdr3_nt: TGCGCCAGCAGCTTGGTTTCCGGGGTGTCTAACTATGGCTACACCTTC

j_call: TRBJ1-1
d_call: TRBD1
v_call: TRBV29-1
clone_size: once
cdr3_aa: CSAWDRGNTEAFF
cdr3_nt: TGCAGCGCTTGGGACAGGGGGAACACTGAAGCTTTCTTT

j_call: TRBJ2-7
d_call: NA
v_call: TRBV27
clone_size: NA
cdr3_aa: CASSLVGSGGNEQYF
cdr3_nt: TGTGCCAGCAGTTTAGTCGGGTCGGGCGGGAACGAGCAGTACTTC

j_call: TRBJ2-5
d_call: NA
v_call: TRBV11-2
clone_size: NA
cdr3_aa: CASSYPRETQYF
cdr3_nt: TGTGCCAGCAGCTATCCCCGAGAGACCCAGTACTTC

j_call: TRBJ1-4
d_call: TRBD1
v_call: TRBV5-1
clone_size: NA
cdr3_aa: CASSLWGGTGGLPVDEKLFF
cdr3_nt: TGCGCCAGCAGCTTGTGGGGGGGGACAGGGGGCTTGCCTGTGGACGAAAAACTGTTTTTT

j_call: TRBJ2-5
d_call: TRBD1
v_call: TRBV19
clone_size: NA
cdr3_aa: CASSISRGRIETQYF
cdr3_nt: TGTGCCAGTAGTATAAGCAGGGGGCGAATAGAGACCCAGTACTTC

j_call: TRBJ1-5
d_call: NA
v_call: TRBV4-2
clone_size: NA
cdr3_aa: CASSQRQRPNQPQHF
cdr3_nt: TGTGCCAGCAGCCAAAGACAGAGACCTAATCAGCCCCAGCATTTT

j_call: TRBJ1-2
d_call: TRBD1
v_call: TRBV7-6
clone_size: NA
cdr3_aa: CASSFSYRGGGRYTF
cdr3_nt: TGTGCCAGCAGCTTCAGCTACAGGGGCGGGGGGCGCTACACCTTC

j_call: TRBJ2-7
d_call: NA
v_call: TRBV7-3
clone_size: NA
cdr3_aa: CASSVSQGLAYEQYF
cdr3_nt: TGTGCCAGCAGCGTCTCCCAGGGGTTAGCCTACGAGCAGTACTTC

j_call: TRBJ2-7
d_call: TRBD2
v_call: TRBV6-5
clone_size: NA
cdr3_aa: CASSYSSLAVSYEQYF
cdr3_nt: TGTGCCAGCAGTTACTCGAGCCTAGCGGTATCCTACGAGCAGTACTTC

j_call: TRBJ1-3
d_call: NA
v_call: TRBV6-1
clone_size: NA
cdr3_aa: CASSDPAGVPRNTIYF
cdr3_nt: TGTGCCAGCAGTGATCCGGCAGGGGTCCCCCGGAACACCATATATTTT

j_call: TRBJ2-2
d_call: TRBD1
v_call: TRBV6-1
clone_size: once
cdr3_aa: CASSGLTGTGSSGELFF
cdr3_nt: TGTGCCAGCAGTGGGCTCACCGGGACAGGGAGCTCCGGGGAGCTGTTTTTT

j_call: TRBJ2-1
d_call: NA
v_call: TRBV5-5
clone_size: once
cdr3_aa: CASSFMNEQFF
cdr3_nt: TGTGCCAGCAGCTTCATGAATGAGCAGTTCTTC

j_call: TRBJ1-3
d_call: TRBD1
v_call: TRBV29-1
clone_size: NA
cdr3_aa: CSVAPLDRGYTIYF
cdr3_nt: TGCAGCGTTGCCCCCTTAGACAGGGGGTACACCATATATTTT

j_call: TRBJ2-1
d_call: TRBD2
v_call: TRBV29-1
clone_size: NA
cdr3_aa: CSAGTRLAGEQFF
cdr3_nt: TGCAGCGCCGGGACTAGGCTGGCGGGTGAGCAGTTCTTC

j_call: TRBJ1-4
d_call: NA
v_call: TRBV18
clone_size: NA
cdr3_aa: CASSGGGRGQKLFF
cdr3_nt: TGTGCCAGCTCCGGAGGCGGCCGAGGTCAAAAACTGTTTTTT

j_call: TRBJ1-5
d_call: NA
v_call: TRBV19
clone_size: NA
cdr3_aa: CASSPYSNQPQHF
cdr3_nt: TGTGCCAGTAGTCCGTATAGCAATCAGCCCCAGCATTTT

j_call: TRBJ2-4
d_call: NA
v_call: TRBV11-3
clone_size: NA
cdr3_aa: CASSARREGQYF
cdr3_nt: TGTGCCAGCAGCGCGCGACGGGAAGGGCAGTACTTC

j_call: TRBJ2-1
d_call: NA
v_call: TRBV27
clone_size: NA
cdr3_aa: CASGRQAVDNEQFF
cdr3_nt: TGTGCCAGTGGGAGACAGGCTGTAGACAATGAGCAGTTCTTC

j_call: TRBJ2-5
d_call: NA
v_call: TRBV7-6
clone_size: NA
cdr3_aa: CASSSSFLAGAYQETQYF
cdr3_nt: TGTGCCAGCAGCTCCTCATTCCTGGCGGGGGCCTACCAAGAGACCCAGTACTTC

j_call: TRBJ1-4
d_call: NA
v_call: TRBV27
clone_size: NA
cdr3_aa: CASSLGQGREKLFF
cdr3_nt: TGTGCCAGCAGTTTAGGGCAGGGGCGTGAAAAACTGTTTTTT

j_call: TRBJ1-2
d_call: NA
v_call: TRBV11-3
clone_size: NA
cdr3_aa: CASSLGQDYYGYTF
cdr3_nt: TGTGCCAGCAGCTTAGGACAGGACTACTATGGCTACACCTTC

j_call: TRBJ1-2
d_call: TRBD1
v_call: TRBV10-3
clone_size: NA
cdr3_aa: CAIRPDRSSNYGYTF
cdr3_nt: TGTGCCATCAGACCGGACAGGAGCTCTAACTATGGCTACACCTTC

j_call: TRBJ2-1
d_call: TRBD1
v_call: TRBV30
clone_size: NA
cdr3_aa: CAWIDRGPNYNEQFF
cdr3_nt: TGTGCCTGGATCGACAGGGGACCTAACTACAATGAGCAGTTCTTC

j_call: TRBJ2-1
d_call: TRBD2
v_call: TRBV6-1
clone_size: NA
cdr3_aa: CAVGLVRNNEQFF
cdr3_nt: TGTGCGGTCGGACTAGTTCGGAACAATGAGCAGTTCTTC

j_call: TRBJ2-3
d_call: TRBD1
v_call: TRBV4-1
clone_size: NA
cdr3_aa: CASSPGQGAAEDTQYF
cdr3_nt: TGCGCCAGCAGCCCCGGACAGGGGGCGGCGGAAGATACGCAGTATTTT

j_call: TRBJ1-2
d_call: TRBD1
v_call: TRBV30
clone_size: NA
cdr3_aa: CAWSPRSGGYGYTF
cdr3_nt: TGTGCCTGGAGTCCTCGTTCAGGGGGATATGGCTACACCTTC

j_call: TRBJ1-1
d_call: NA
v_call: TRBV7-9
clone_size: once
cdr3_aa: CASSFPRENTEAFF
cdr3_nt: TGTGCCAGCAGCTTTCCCCGGGAGAACACTGAAGCTTTCTTT

j_call: TRBJ1-1
d_call: TRBD1
v_call: TRBV7-6
clone_size: few
cdr3_aa: CASSQTGGTEAFF
cdr3_nt: TGTGCCAGCAGCCAGACAGGGGGAACTGAAGCTTTCTTT

j_call: TRBJ1-2
d_call: TRBD1
v_call: TRBV18
clone_size: NA
cdr3_aa: CASSPGRGQDGYTF
cdr3_nt: TGTGCCAGCTCACCAGGCAGGGGGCAAGATGGCTACACCTTC

j_call: TRBJ1-2
d_call: NA
v_call: TRBV2
clone_size: NA
cdr3_aa: CASRQEFYGYTF
cdr3_nt: TGTGCCAGCAGACAGGAATTCTATGGCTACACCTTC

j_call: TRBJ2-5
d_call: TRBD2
v_call: TRBV6-1
clone_size: few
cdr3_aa: CASSERAGTSGETQYF
cdr3_nt: TGTGCCAGCAGTGAAAGGGCCGGGACTAGCGGGGAGACCCAGTACTTC

j_call: TRBJ1-3
d_call: NA
v_call: TRBV5-6
clone_size: NA
cdr3_aa: CASSLVSSGAGNTIYF
cdr3_nt: TGTGCCAGCAGCTTGGTATCTTCGGGGGCTGGAAACACCATATATTTT

j_call: TRBJ1-5
d_call: NA
v_call: TRBV28
clone_size: NA
cdr3_aa: CASSLGQIGNQPQHF
cdr3_nt: TGTGCCAGCAGCCTGGGACAAATAGGCAATCAGCCCCAGCATTTT

j_call: TRBJ1-2
d_call: NA
v_call: TRBV11-3
clone_size: NA
cdr3_aa: CASSRSPGTTINYGYTF
cdr3_nt: TGTGCCAGCTCCCGTAGCCCCGGGACAACGATTAACTATGGCTACACCTTC

j_call: TRBJ2-7
d_call: TRBD2
v_call: TRBV11-3
clone_size: NA
cdr3_aa: CASSFGLAGSGEQYF
cdr3_nt: TGTGCCAGCAGCTTCGGGCTAGCGGGATCAGGCGAGCAGTACTTC

j_call: TRBJ2-7
d_call: TRBD1
v_call: TRBV27
clone_size: NA
cdr3_aa: CASSSWTGPHEQYF
cdr3_nt: TGTGCCAGCAGTTCCTGGACAGGGCCCCACGAGCAGTACTTC

j_call: TRBJ2-3
d_call: NA
v_call: TRBV6-7
clone_size: NA
cdr3_aa: CASSYQGLRRGTDTQYF
cdr3_nt: TGTGCCAGCAGTTACCAGGGACTCCGCCGGGGCACAGATACGCAGTATTTT

j_call: TRBJ1-3
d_call: NA
v_call: TRBV7-2
clone_size: NA
cdr3_aa: CASSFSGLLGNTIYF
cdr3_nt: TGTGCCAGCAGCTTCTCAGGGTTATTAGGCAACACCATATATTTT

j_call: TRBJ2-7
d_call: NA
v_call: TRBV4-2
clone_size: NA
cdr3_aa: CASSQVRGEQYF
cdr3_nt: TGTGCCAGCAGCCAAGTACGAGGCGAGCAGTACTTC